The source of this TCR beta chain is a study of shared clonotypes between healthy human individuals. About the research overall: CD4 naive and CD4 memory each took three plates per donor, while CD8 naive took two and CD8 memory one.

Notes on the study in general: It was the non-shared clonotypes that had lower generation probabilities than clonotypes shared by all four donors. Rarefaction indicated that sorted-subset sequencing remained incomplete although depth was large.

This clone occurred a few times. Antigen specificity is unknown. The germline V and J ends were trimmed by 5 bases and 2 bases, with 13 bases remaining between them. The CDR3 covers 14 residues. In germline, CDR1 is MNHEY, CDR2 SVGAGI. Profiling relied on immunoSEQ multiplex PCR, and the TCRdb table lists in-frame clones only, not all of them. The sample lists millions of clones; just over 90% were seen once. The sequence came from a young man in good health. Some clones in this sample may be carry-over from other donors' samples. The sample consisted of naive CD4+ T cells from PBMCs. The sample's subset: CD45RA+ positively selected. J is TRBJ2-7 and V is TRBV6-5, with D possibly TRBD1 on 5 matching bases. The CDR3 coding sequence is TGTGCCAGCAGTCCCACGGCCAGGGCCTACGAGCAGTACTTC. It is translated as CASSPTARAYEQYF.